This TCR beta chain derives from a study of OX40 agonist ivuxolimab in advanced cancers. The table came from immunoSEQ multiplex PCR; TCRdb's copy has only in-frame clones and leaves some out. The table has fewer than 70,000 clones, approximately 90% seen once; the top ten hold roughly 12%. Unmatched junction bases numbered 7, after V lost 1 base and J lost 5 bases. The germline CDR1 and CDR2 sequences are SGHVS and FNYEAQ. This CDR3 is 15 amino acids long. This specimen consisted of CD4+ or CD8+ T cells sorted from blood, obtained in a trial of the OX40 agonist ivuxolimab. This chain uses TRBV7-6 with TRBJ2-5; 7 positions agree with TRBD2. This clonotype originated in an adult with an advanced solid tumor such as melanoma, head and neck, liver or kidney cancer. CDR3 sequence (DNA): TGTGCCAGCAGCTTAGTTGGCGGGAGAGCGGAGACCCAGTACTTC. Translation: CASSLVGGRAETQYF.